This T cell receptor (beta chain) stems from a study of blood T cell repertoires in COVID-19. Assay used: immunoSEQ multiplex PCR; TCRdb lists only in-frame clones, some missing. The sample records under 300,000 clones, approximately 85% being singletons. The source material was PBMCs or T cells enriched from blood (not recorded which). This sequence was found in a woman aged 45-65 years who had recovered from COVID-19.

The CDR3 coding sequence is TGTGCCACCAGCAGAGATCGAGCGAATGAGCAGTTCTTC. Protein product: CATSRDRANEQFF. J is TRBJ2-1 and V is TRBV15; D is ambiguous. The CDR3 loop spans 13 amino acids. Per germline, CDR1 LNHNV and CDR2 YYDKDF (reference sequence). The V end was cut by 0 bases, the J end by 7 bases, with 7 bases between.